These 6 T cell receptor beta chains share one sample of origin, sequenced in a study of shared clonotypes between healthy human individuals. Naive CD8 cells lacked CD45RO, underwent positive selection for CCR7 and left out terminally differentiated effector memory CD45RA+ cells. Data came from immunoSEQ multiplex PCR; TCRdb stores just in-frame clones and leaves some out. The sample carries about 2.1 million clones, 85% to 95% recorded once. Specimen: naive CD8+ T cells from PBMCs. All receptors come from a young man in good health. Some clones in this sample may be carry-over from other donors' samples.

The rearrangement uses TRBV6-5 and TRBJ2-5; D remains unclear. The J call could be wrong; TRBJ2-7 is a better fit for the DNA end. Germline V lookup: CDR1 MNHEY, CDR2 SVGAGI. This CDR3 spans 14 amino acids. CDR3 residues: CASSYSSTAYEQYF. The CDR3 region has the DNA TGTGCCAGCAGTTACTCGAGTACAGCCTACGAGCAGTACTTC.

This clone was seen a single time. In nucleotides, the CDR3 is TGTGCCAGCAGTTTATGGGGGGCAGGGAGCAATCAGCCCCAGCATTTT. It yields the protein CASSLWGAGSNQPQHF. This sequence joins TRBV27 and TRBJ1-5; D is possibly TRBD1 (6 bases). Trimming took 1 base from V and 1 from J, leaving 11 bases between them. From germline, CDR1 is MNHEY and CDR2 SMNVEV (reference sequence). CDR3 length equals 16 residues.

This chain connects TRBV4-1 to TRBJ1-1; tentative D call: TRBD1 (6 bases). V was clipped by 5 bases and J by 0 bases, with 16 bases between them. This CDR3 has 16 amino acids. Germline V CDR1 and CDR2: MGHRA, YSYEKL. The CDR3 protein is CASSGAGGWVNTEAFF. The CDR3 DNA follows: TGCGCCAGCAGCGGGGCCGGGGGCTGGGTGAACACTGAAGCTTTCTTT.

The V call is TRBV21-1, the J call TRBJ2-5; TRBD2 is taken as the D call from the table, unchecked against the DNA. TRBV21-1 is tagged as a pseudogene. The CDR3 is made up of 17 amino acids. CDR3 amino acids: CASSRSSGRAIQETQYF. The CDR3 nucleotides are TGTGCCAGCAGCCGATCTAGCGGGAGGGCGATCCAAGAGACCCAGTACTTC.

This clone was counted once. The chain joins TRBV13 to TRBJ2-7, with a weak D call TRBD2 (5 bases). Germline lookup yields CDR1 PRHDT and CDR2 FYEKMQ (reference sequence). V was trimmed by 0 bases and J by 5 bases, leaving 11 bases between them. The CDR3 is 14 amino acids. The CDR3 DNA reads TGTGCCAGCAGCTTAGGCCCGGGATCTCACGAGCAGTACTTC. This encodes CASSLGPGSHEQYF.

The J gene is TRBJ1-5, the V gene TRBV2; the D gene is possibly TRBD1 (6 bases). The CDR3 loop spans 12 amino acids. The V end lost 10 bases, the J end lost 3 bases, and 10 bases lay between the germline ends. Germline-derived CDR1 and CDR2 are SNHLY and FYNNEI. The CDR3 loop is CATRDTNQPQHF. The CDR3 DNA follows: TGTGCCACCAGGGACACCAATCAGCCCCAGCATTTT.